The 20 T cell receptor beta chains below were found in one sample sequenced in a study of PD-1 blockade in classical Hodgkin lymphoma. Sequencing used immunoSEQ multiplex PCR; TCRdb keeps in-frame clones, though not all of them. The sample lists more than 90,000 clones, about three quarters occurring once. Time point noted: cycle 4 day 1 (C4D1), after more than five weeks of nivolumab. After autologous stem cell transplantation all patients relapsed, and prior brentuximab vedotin exposure differed between cohorts. The source was peripheral blood mononuclear cells (PBMCs), collected before the fourth cycle of nivolumab. All receptors derive from a human donor with classical Hodgkin lymphoma.

The sample holds one count of this clone. V and J are TRBV6-1 and TRBJ2-5, with a tentative D call TRBD1 (6 bases). V shed 6 bases and J shed 0 bases, with 8 bases lying between them. The CDR3 totals 13 residues. Germline V gives CDR1 MNHNS, CDR2 SASEGT. Here the CDR3 DNA reads TGTGCCAGCAGCAGGACAGACCAAGAGACCCAGTACTTC. Translating gives CASSRTDQETQYF.

The rearrangement links TRBV28 to TRBJ2-1, with D possibly TRBD1 on 6 matching bases. Looked up from germline, CDR1 is MDHEN and CDR2 is SYDVKM. V lost 1 base, J lost 8 bases, and 12 bases lay in between. The CDR3 covers 14 residues. Here the CDR3 reads CASSLSQGFDEQFF. The CDR3 region has the DNA TGTGCCAGCAGTTTATCACAGGGTTTCGATGAGCAGTTCTTC.

The chain combines TRBV19 with TRBJ1-2; 9 bases match TRBD1. The CDR3 consists of 16 residues. Germline loops: CDR1 LNHDA, CDR2 SQIVND (reference sequence). Unmatched junction bases numbered 10, after V lost 8 bases and J lost 0 bases. CDR3 in amino acids: CASGRQGGWANYGYTF. The CDR3 DNA reads TGTGCCAGTGGACGACAGGGGGGATGGGCTAACTATGGCTACACCTTC.

This clone was seen a few times. The CDR3 sequence is CASSLVSGKSDTQYF. CDR3 nucleotides: TGTGCCAGCAGCTTAGTTAGCGGGAAATCAGATACGCAGTATTTT. The chain uses TRBV7-2 and TRBJ2-3, with 8 nucleotides matching TRBD2. CDR3 size: 15 residues. Germline lookup yields CDR1 SGHTA and CDR2 FQGNSA. Unmatched junction bases numbered 4, after V lost 1 base and J lost 4 bases.

The chain recombines TRBV6-1 with TRBJ2-5, with a tentative D call TRBD1 (6 bases). The germline V gene has CDR1 MNHNS and CDR2 SASEGT. The CDR3 totals 15 residues. Trimming cost V 8 bases and J 0 bases, with 16 bases left between them. CDR3 residues: CASRIARGNQETQYF. In DNA, the CDR3 is TGTGCCAGCCGCATAGCAAGGGGGAACCAAGAGACCCAGTACTTC.

V gene TRBV4-1 combines with J gene TRBJ2-1, with D hard to call. The CDR3 totals 16 residues. Germline loops: CDR1 MGHRA, CDR2 YSYEKL. Trimming stripped 0 bases from V and 2 bases from J, with 11 bases between. CDR3 sequence reads: CASSQDSNRAYNEQFF. CDR3 DNA sequence: TGCGCCAGCAGCCAAGATTCTAACAGAGCCTACAATGAGCAGTTCTTC.

The chain carries TRBV6-1 and TRBJ2-5; no reliable D call. The germline V gene encodes CDR1 MNHNS and CDR2 SASEGT. The CDR3 extends over 13 amino acids. The V end lost 3 bases, the J end lost 7 bases, and 12 bases lay between the germline ends. CDR3 bases: TGTGCCAGCAGTGAGGGGTTGATGGGGACCCAGTACTTC. It yields the protein CASSEGLMGTQYF.

The rearrangement links TRBV4-1 to TRBJ1-6, with D maybe TRBD1 (5 bases). CDR1 and CDR2 from the germline V gene are MGHRA and YSYEKL. V shed 2 bases and J shed 8 bases, with 31 bases lying between them. This CDR3 is built from 21 residues. DNA for the CDR3: TGCGCCAGCAGCCAATTTTTCGGCGCACCCCTATCGGGGGTCCGTTATTCACCCCTCCACTTT. Residues: CASSQFFGAPLSGVRYSPLHF.

The V call is TRBV5-6, the J call TRBJ1-4; 8 nucleotides agree with TRBD1. This CDR3 contains 15 residues. Trimming at V came to 3 bases and at J to 7 bases, leaving 8 bases not matched to a gene. Germline V gene sequence: CDR1 SGHDT, CDR2 YYEEEE. CDR3 region: CASSSWTGLGEKLFF. CDR3 DNA: TGTGCCAGCAGCTCCTGGACAGGGTTGGGTGAAAAACTGTTTTTT.

The genes are TRBV6-5 and TRBJ1-3; D possibly corresponds to TRBD1 (5 bases). The germline V gene has CDR1 MNHEY and CDR2 SVGAGI. This CDR3 region has 16 residues. The V end was cut by 0 bases, the J end by 3 bases, with 12 bases between. The CDR3 bases are TGTGCCAGCAGTTACTCGAGAGGGGCAGGTGGAAACACCATATATTTT. Protein sequence: CASSYSRGAGGNTIYF.

The CDR3 DNA is TGTGCCAGCAGCCCCCGGGCCTCCCCTATCGGTGAGCAGTTCTTC. Residues: CASSPRASPIGEQFF. This chain uses TRBV6-5 with TRBJ2-1, with D unclear. The V end was cut by 6 bases, the J end by 9 bases, with 21 bases between. The CDR3 length is 15 residues. Germline CDR1 MNHEY, CDR2 SVGAGI.

The gene calls are TRBV7-2 and TRBJ2-7; 10 bases are a match to TRBD1. CDR1 SGHTA and CDR2 FQGNSA come from the germline V gene. Trimming removed 5 bases from V and 5 bases from J; junction bases left unmatched: 9. This CDR3 has 15 amino acids. CDR3 coding DNA: TGTGCCAGCAGCCAGAAACGACAGGGGGCCGACGAGCAGTACTTC. It codes for CASSQKRQGADEQYF.

The chain combines TRBV2 with TRBJ1-2; 9 nucleotides align to TRBD1. The CDR3 is 12 amino acids. Germline-derived CDR1 and CDR2 are SNHLY and FYNNEI. Losses at the gene ends were 8 bases for V and 6 bases for J; bases not matched to a gene: 4. The CDR3 is CASEGQGDGYTF. CDR3 sequence (DNA): TGTGCCAGCGAGGGACAGGGTGATGGCTACACCTTC. Together with reference TRBV2 and TRBJ1-2, the CDR3 gives the full variable domain: EPEVTQTPSHQVTQMGQEVILRCVPISNHLYFYWYRQILGQKVEFLVSFYNNEISEKSEIFDDQFSVERPDGSNFTLKIRSTKLEDSAMYFCASEGQGDGYTFGSGTRLTVV.

In its sample, this clone was seen many times. The CDR3 nucleotides read TGTGCCAGCTCACCACCGACGGGGGGCCGGGCCTACGAGCAGTACTTC. It specifies CASSPPTGGRAYEQYF. This chain connects TRBV18 to TRBJ2-7; D perhaps matches TRBD2 (7 bases). The V end lost 0 bases, the J end lost 2 bases, and 14 bases lay between the germline ends. Germline-derived CDR1 and CDR2 are KGHSH and LQKENI. The length of the CDR3 is 16 residues. The full variable domain, completed using reference TRBV18 and TRBJ2-7, is NAGVMQNPRHLVRRRGQEARLRCSPMKGHSHVYWYRQLPEEGLKFMVYLQKENIIDESGMPKERFSAEFPKEGPSILRIQQVVRGDSAAYFCASSPPTGGRAYEQYFGPGTRLTVT.

The CDR3 loop is CASRGQYNQPQHF. The CDR3 DNA follows: TGTGCCAGCAGAGGACAGTACAATCAGCCCCAGCATTTT. The rearrangement uses TRBV11-2 and TRBJ1-5; tentatively, D is TRBD1 (6 bases). The CDR3 spans 13 residues. The V and J ends lost 6 bases and 3 bases respectively, with 9 bases between them. From germline, CDR1 is SGHAT and CDR2 FQNNGV.

The chain employs TRBV19 and TRBJ2-1, with 8 bases aligning to TRBD1. The CDR3 contains 14 residues. The trim removed 1 base at V and 9 bases at J, leaving 5 bases unmatched. Germline CDR1 is LNHDA and CDR2 is SQIVND (reference sequence). This CDR3 is CASSIAAGGGEQFF. CDR3 DNA: TGTGCCAGTAGTATAGCGGCAGGGGGCGGTGAGCAGTTCTTC.

This clone has a single count. V and J are TRBV6-4 and TRBJ1-3; 7 bases are a match to TRBD1. The CDR3 runs 15 residues. CDR1 MRHNA and CDR2 SNTAGT come from the germline V gene. With V trimmed by 3 bases and J by 0 bases, 2 bases remained unmatched. CDR3 region: CASSEDRSSGNTIYF. In DNA, the CDR3 is TGTGCCAGCAGTGAGGACAGGAGCTCTGGAAACACCATATATTTT.

V is TRBV25-1 and J is TRBJ2-7, with D perhaps given as TRBD1 or TRBD2 (5 bases each). CDR1 and CDR2 (germline): MGHDK, SYGVNS. The V end lost 1 base, the J end lost 4 bases, and 17 bases lay between the germline ends. This CDR3 has 16 amino acids. DNA of the CDR3: TGTGCCAGCAGTGAATTATGGGCAGGGACGGTTTACGAGCAGTACTTC. Translating it yields CASSELWAGTVYEQYF.

The chain employs TRBV7-2 and TRBJ1-2, with a possible D match to TRBD1 (6 bases). The CDR3 extends over 17 amino acids. Germline V CDR1 and CDR2: SGHTA, FQGNSA. V was clipped by 5 bases and J by 5 bases, with 24 bases between them. The CDR3 region is CASSGPGHPGLVYGYTF. The CDR3 DNA reads as TGTGCCAGCAGCGGCCCGGGACACCCAGGTTTGGTTTATGGCTACACCTTC.

This rearrangement joins TRBV5-6 to TRBJ2-5; 9 positions match TRBD2. Germline CDR1 SGHDT, CDR2 YYEEEE. The CDR3 has 16 residues. The J segment lost 0 bases and the V segment lost 0 bases, leaving 3 bases of the junction unmatched. The DNA of the CDR3 is TGTGCCAGCAGCTTGGCTGCGGGGGGGGACCAAGAGACCCAGTACTTC. Protein sequence: CASSLAAGGDQETQYF.